Sequencing of this T cell receptor (beta chain) was carried out in a study of identifying expanded T cells in peripheral blood. Regarding the study as a whole: Clone count variance between roughly 2-week samples rose with total template count. Over approximately two and four weeks, about 15 and 19 clones changed, versus approximately 1.2 between replicates.

The data were produced by immunoSEQ multiplex PCR, yet TCRdb's version contains in-frame clones alone and is incomplete. Of some 97,000 clones listed, 75% to 90% are singletons. The CDR3 contains 14 residues. Trimming took 4 bases from V and 10 from J; bases not matched to a gene: 10. Germline V CDR1 and CDR2: MNHNY, SVGAGI (reference sequence). Regarding this clone: The antigen remains undetermined.

Sequenced input: blood. This chain uses TRBV6-6 with TRBJ1-2, with 9 nucleotides matching TRBD1. This receptor was taken from a person aged 18 to 70 in good health. CDR3 bases: TGTGCCAGCAGTTCGACCACGACAGGGGGAGACTACACCTTC. It yields the protein CASSSTTTGGDYTF.